This entry concerns a single T cell receptor (beta chain). This clonotype was seen at least ten times. Its antigen is not yet known. Base qualities are not at hand, and no much larger clone is one base apart. Amplification of TCR beta CDR3 regions was carried out from RNA transcripts. The TCR CDR3 was subjected to a first round of RT-PCR using the HTBI primer set and the Qiagen OneStep RT-PCR kit. Libraries were constructed in a second round of multiplex PCR, after which size selection and purification were performed. Libraries were sequenced paired-end with 100 bp reads on an Illumina HiSeq2000. In the paper's pipeline: SOAPnuke was used to process the raw data, throwing out any read that contained adapters or uncalled bases, had a mean Phred below 15, or lacked an exact constant-primer or identifier match. COPE v1.2.5 was used to merge the high-quality paired reads, and each unique nucleotide sequence was defined as a clonotype. MiTCR v1.1 was used to align clonotypes to the IMGT TRBV, TRBD and TRBJ reference segments. Analysis was restricted to V-J combinations with a frequency above 0.0001, which covered just over 98% of repertoires. A TCS score was defined as the ratio between F50 (clonal expansion) and ExV (chaos), using BLOSUM62-based TCRdist between CDR3 peptides within each V-J. Welch's t-statistics and random forest reduced 450 to 600 V-J features to 10 to 15, which were used in a naive Bayes classifier (R e1071). TCRdb reworked the public reads: Q25 trimming with fastp, MiXCR clone assembly, productive beta chains retained. All rows with the same CDR3 protein become a single entry with the most common DNA and genes. TCRdb, rather than the study authors, made the V and J calls. The sample has under 500,000 distinct CDR3 sequences on record, around 15% of them singletons. Jointly, the top ten make up around 27% of the sample.

Moderately to severely active disease, a Clinical Activity Score of at least 3, a NOSPECS grade of at least 4, and a duration under 3 months were present in ophthalmopathy patients. Exclusion was applied to patients with uncontrolled infections, other autoimmune diseases, pregnancy or lactation. Diagnoses were based on clinical symptoms, serum thyroxine and TRAb, thyroid ultrasound and orbital computed tomography. Ficoll-Paque density gradient centrifugation was used to isolate PBMCs from about 9.4 ml of fresh peripheral blood. Total RNA was extracted with Trizol reagent, and quality was checked on an Agilent 2100 Bioanalyzer. Reading from cysteine to phenylalanine, the CDR3 counts 15 amino acids. Here the CDR3 DNA is all that survives: 45 bases in frame from base 1. The germline ends are 18 bases apart after V is trimmed by 5 bases and J by 4 bases. The germline V gene supplies CDR1 MDHEN and CDR2 SYDVKM.

The data originate from a study of T cells in Graves' hyperthyroidism and ophthalmopathy (dated by TCRdb to between 2019 and 2020). For the wider study: Peripheral blood samples were taken at initial diagnosis, before any treatment was given. TCR V-J signatures able to tell the groups apart were searched for in a discovery cohort of some 97 patients, of whom more than 40 had Graves' ophthalmopathy and some 60 had stable Graves' hyperthyroidism. An independent validation cohort of around 19 hyperthyroidism patients and 15 or so patients who later progressed to ophthalmopathy tested prospective prediction of ophthalmopathy. The 95 to 100 discovery patients were divided at random into training and test sets in a 7:3 ratio. The study also compared thyroid tissue and blood T-cell repertoires from more than 5 Graves' hyperthyroidism patients. Following sampling, methimazole starting at 30 mg daily was given to hyperthyroidism patients, and high-dose intravenous methylprednisolone was given to ophthalmopathy patients. The paper reports TCR Vbeta CDR3 sequencing of some 140 peripheral blood samples: fewer than 50 ophthalmopathy, 75 to 80 hyperthyroidism and approximately 17 progressor patients. General conclusions and limits of the study: In cross-validation, a model built on a 13 V-J signature told ophthalmopathy apart from stable hyperthyroidism with roughly 87% sensitivity and about 81% specificity, and in testing the same model reached 80%/75%. In validation, progression to ophthalmopathy was predicted by the model with 65% to 71% sensitivity and under 85% specificity, a median of about 6.4 months before onset. No statistical method was used to fix the sample size in advance, and group allocation was not hidden from the investigators. Blood samples also contained most of the expanded thyroid clonotypes (frequency above 0.001), which suggests that blood repertoires may reflect thyroid immune responses.

The TCR was taken from a man aged 45-65 years with Graves' ophthalmopathy. The sequenced sample consisted of blood. The chain couples TRBV28 to TRBJ2-7; no confident D gene assignment can be made. The nucleotide sequence reads as follows: TGTGCCAGCAGTAGCCCTGCGGCGAACCCTTACGAGCAGTACTTC. Protein translation: CASSSPAANPYEQYF.